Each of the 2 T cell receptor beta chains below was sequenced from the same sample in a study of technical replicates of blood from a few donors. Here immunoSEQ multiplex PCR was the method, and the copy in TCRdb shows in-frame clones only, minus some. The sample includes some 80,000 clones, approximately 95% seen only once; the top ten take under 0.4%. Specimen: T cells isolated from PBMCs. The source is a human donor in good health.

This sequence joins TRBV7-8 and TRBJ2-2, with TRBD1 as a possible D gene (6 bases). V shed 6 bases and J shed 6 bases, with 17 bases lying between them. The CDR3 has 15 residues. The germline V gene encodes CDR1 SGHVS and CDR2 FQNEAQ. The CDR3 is CASSLGPNRAGELFF. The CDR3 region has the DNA TGTGCCAGCAGTCTAGGCCCTAACAGGGCCGGGGAGCTGTTTTTT.

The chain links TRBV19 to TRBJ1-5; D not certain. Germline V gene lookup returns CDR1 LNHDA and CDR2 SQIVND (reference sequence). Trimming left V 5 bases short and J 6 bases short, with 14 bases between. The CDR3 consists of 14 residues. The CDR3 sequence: CASSSGRLGQPQHF. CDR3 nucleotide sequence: TGTGCCAGTAGTTCCGGGAGACTCGGTCAGCCCCAGCATTTT.